One and the same sample provided the 2 T cell receptor beta chains below, sequenced in a study of blood T cells in healthy people across ages. Together with a sample-barcoded 5' primer, a J-beta primer mix was included in a second PCR lasting about 6 to 11 cycles. TCRdb reprocessed the 5' RACE reads via MiXCR and lists one record per CDR3 protein. This table has hundreds of thousands of distinct CDR3 sequences, 40% to 60% appearing once. Material for sequencing was blood. The receptors shown here come from a man aged 30 to 45 in good health.

A few counts support this clonotype. The CDR3 is CSVETDSHYEQYF. The DNA of the CDR3 is TGCAGCGTTGAGACGGACAGCCACTACGAGCAGTACTTC. The rearrangement uses TRBV29-1 and TRBJ2-7; tentative D call: TRBD1 (6 bases). Trimming took 3 bases from V and 3 from J, leaving 12 bases between them. The CDR3 runs to 13 residues. Germline V gives CDR1 SQVTM, CDR2 ANQGSEA.

The sample holds a few counts of this clonotype. The chain employs TRBV7-2 and TRBJ1-6, with D hard to call. CDR1 and CDR2 from the germline V gene are SGHTA and FQGNSA. This CDR3 comprises 13 residues. V was shortened by 2 bases and J by 11 bases, with 10 bases between the two germline ends. CDR3 in amino acids: CASSLTEWPPLHF. The CDR3 nucleotides are TGTGCCAGCAGCTTAACCGAGTGGCCACCCCTCCACTTT.